The clone carrying this T cell receptor beta chain was counted a few times. The antigen is undetermined. Clinical symptoms, serum thyroxine, TRAb, thyroid ultrasound and orbital computed tomography established diagnosis. The CDR3 loop spans 14 amino acids. V gave up 2 bases and J gave up 3 bases, with 11 bases separating them. Germline values: CDR1 MNHEY, CDR2 SMNVEV (reference sequence). This specimen belongs to a study of T cells in Graves' hyperthyroidism and ophthalmopathy. Study details: Peripheral blood was acquired at first diagnosis, ahead of any therapy whatsoever.

RNA transcripts yielded amplified TCR beta CDR3 regions. Using the HTBI primer set, a first-round RT-PCR was run on the TCR CDR3. MiXCR, run by TCRdb on the multiplex PCR reads, gives a single entry per CDR3 protein. The sample shows 200,000 to 300,000 distinct CDR3 sequences, roughly 22% of them seen only once. The study, taken as a whole, reports: Among thyroid clonotypes expanded above 0.001, most also appeared in blood.

This chain uses TRBV27 with TRBJ2-7; D is perhaps TRBD2 (6 bases). This receptor was obtained from a middle-aged woman with Graves' ophthalmopathy. Sequenced: blood. DNA for the CDR3: TGTGCCAGCAGTTTAGGAGGGCCTGACTACGAGCAGTACTTC. Translation: CASSLGGPDYEQYF.